A selection of T cell receptor beta chains follows, all from one sample in a study of blood T cell repertoires in COVID-19. Only in-frame clones appear in the TCRdb table, and some are missing; sequencing was by immunoSEQ multiplex PCR. The sample has some 290,000 clones; roughly nine tenths are singletons. Sample: PBMCs or T cells enriched from blood (not recorded which). The source of these receptors is a woman under 40 who had recovered from COVID-19. The CDR3 runs from the conserved cysteine through the conserved F or W.

J gene: TRBJ2-1
V gene: TRBV3-1/TRBV3-2
CDR3 protein: CASSLNYNEQFF

J gene: TRBJ2-1
V gene: TRBV27
CDR3 protein: CASFTTGLVLLNEQFF

J gene: TRBJ1-3
V gene: TRBV6-5
CDR3 protein: CASSYSNRVSNTIYF

J gene: TRBJ2-7
V gene: TRBV19
CDR3 protein: CASSQAGTGAYEQYF

J gene: TRBJ2-7
V gene: TRBV27
CDR3 protein: CASSLSTGYEQYF

J gene: TRBJ2-5
V gene: TRBV7-8
CDR3 protein: CASSAPGSGGLGTQYF

J gene: TRBJ1-1
V gene: TRBV6-1
CDR3 protein: CASSEGLQGVMNTEAFF

J gene: TRBJ1-3
V gene: TRBV11-2
CDR3 protein: CASSWGQGGGNTIYF

J gene: TRBJ1-2
V gene: TRBV15
CDR3 protein: CATSQVGVSGGYTF

J gene: TRBJ1-1
V gene: TRBV4-2
CDR3 protein: CASSQDGGPYTEAFF

J gene: TRBJ1-1
V gene: TRBV5-1
CDR3 protein: CASSLDGTGGNTEAFF

J gene: TRBJ2-2
V gene: TRBV6-6
CDR3 protein: CAGTGRANTGELFF

J gene: TRBJ1-1
V gene: TRBV6-5
CDR3 protein: CASSNRQGARTEAFF

J gene: TRBJ1-4
V gene: TRBV7-2
CDR3 protein: CASSLGAGKLEKLFF

J gene: TRBJ2-3
V gene: TRBV5-1
CDR3 protein: CASSPERQGIWTDTQYF

J gene: TRBJ2-5
V gene: TRBV5-1
CDR3 protein: CASSLRDRQETQYF

J gene: TRBJ2-5
V gene: TRBV4-3
CDR3 protein: CASSSTNRGQETQYF

J gene: TRBJ2-1
V gene: TRBV4-2
CDR3 protein: CASGRLAGGGNEQFF

J gene: TRBJ2-1
V gene: TRBV10-3
CDR3 protein: CAISESITDTYNEQFF

J gene: TRBJ1-1
V gene: TRBV5-1
CDR3 protein: CASRHGDRGNTEAFF

J gene: TRBJ1-5
V gene: TRBV10-3
CDR3 protein: CAISESAGGGNQPQHF

J gene: TRBJ2-3
V gene: TRBV5-1
CDR3 protein: CASSLVGHSTDTQYF

J gene: TRBJ2-7
V gene: TRBV11-3
CDR3 protein: CASSFPGTGSSKPYEQYF

J gene: TRBJ1-2
V gene: TRBV27
CDR3 protein: CASSPEGAYGYTF

J gene: TRBJ2-3
V gene: TRBV6-5
CDR3 protein: CASSYSLDRGTDTQYF

J gene: TRBJ2-1
V gene: TRBV11-3
CDR3 protein: CASSLDLAGGNEQFF

J gene: TRBJ2-3
V gene: TRBV28
CDR3 protein: CASSSGQIIPQYF

J gene: TRBJ2-5
V gene: TRBV29-1
CDR3 protein: CSVEQVAQETQYF

J gene: TRBJ1-2
V gene: TRBV27
CDR3 protein: CASSPSPWTGAYGYTF

J gene: TRBJ1-1
V gene: TRBV19
CDR3 protein: CASRVPRGGVPAFF

J gene: TRBJ2-1
V gene: TRBV6-5
CDR3 protein: CASSRYRGDEQFF

J gene: TRBJ2-5
V gene: TRBV5-1
CDR3 protein: CASSIAGTGTQYF

J gene: TRBJ1-1
V gene: TRBV5-4
CDR3 protein: CASSLPTGRRTEAFF

J gene: TRBJ2-7
V gene: TRBV6-5
CDR3 protein: CASSYPRQGRYEQYF

J gene: TRBJ2-1
V gene: TRBV7-3
CDR3 protein: CASSWGDRSYNEQFF

J gene: TRBJ2-1
V gene: TRBV10-3
CDR3 protein: CAISVGTSVPGGNEQFF

J gene: TRBJ2-1
V gene: TRBV19
CDR3 protein: CASSGTGRGNEQFF

J gene: TRBJ1-1
V gene: TRBV12-3/TRBV12-4
CDR3 protein: CASSKQGNTEAFF

J gene: TRBJ1-2
V gene: TRBV6-4
CDR3 protein: CASSDEGRRRMGGYTF

J gene: TRBJ1-1
V gene: TRBV28
CDR3 protein: CASRQRPMNTEAFF

J gene: TRBJ1-2
V gene: TRBV7-2
CDR3 protein: CASSLQTSLYGYTF

J gene: TRBJ2-7
V gene: TRBV5-1
CDR3 protein: CASSLSGSAHEQYF

J gene: TRBJ2-1
V gene: TRBV19
CDR3 protein: CASSGGLRGNEQFF

J gene: TRBJ2-7
V gene: TRBV19
CDR3 protein: CASSPVGGSGSYEQYF

J gene: TRBJ2-6
V gene: TRBV5-1
CDR3 protein: CASSLVASAGGRSGANVLTF

J gene: TRBJ2-7
V gene: TRBV28
CDR3 protein: CASSWTTGAHEQYF

J gene: TRBJ1-2
V gene: TRBV19
CDR3 protein: CASSIPDRGQGYTF

J gene: TRBJ2-2
V gene: TRBV7-6
CDR3 protein: CASSLVWTGAGELFF

J gene: TRBJ2-1
V gene: TRBV3-1/TRBV3-2
CDR3 protein: CATPECSYNEQFF

J gene: TRBJ2-3
V gene: TRBV6-5
CDR3 protein: CASSVLLAGVDTQYF

J gene: TRBJ1-4
V gene: TRBV5-1
CDR3 protein: CASRWSGGPANEKLFF

J gene: TRBJ2-7
V gene: TRBV7-9
CDR3 protein: CASSLLGAFSYEQYF

J gene: TRBJ2-1
V gene: TRBV6-2/TRBV6-3
CDR3 protein: CASSYVRGEWNEQFF

J gene: TRBJ2-6
V gene: TRBV27
CDR3 protein: CASSLFRVSGANVLTF

J gene: TRBJ2-3
V gene: TRBV2
CDR3 protein: CASSDVGELLPGGPDTQYF

J gene: TRBJ1-5
V gene: TRBV6-5
CDR3 protein: CASSDGGQRNQPQHF

J gene: TRBJ1-4
V gene: TRBV12-3/TRBV12-4
CDR3 protein: CASSSDGQLKLFF

J gene: TRBJ2-6
V gene: TRBV27
CDR3 protein: CASTLEGTAGGANVLTF

J gene: TRBJ1-1
V gene: TRBV28
CDR3 protein: CASSFGDIRAFF

J gene: TRBJ2-3
V gene: TRBV19
CDR3 protein: CASGSARRGTDTQYF